Presented here are 20 T cell receptor beta chains from one specimen sequenced in a study of cytomegalovirus exposure and HLA in healthy donors. Assay: immunoSEQ multiplex PCR; the TCRdb copy retains only in-frame clones and omits some. This table has some 130,000 clones, almost 85% appearing once. The sequenced sample consisted of PBMCs. Receptor source: a man aged 25 to 45 in good health and CMV-seropositive.

This clone was seen a few times. The chain is built from TRBV30 and TRBJ1-1; 8 bases fit TRBD1. Germline assignment: CDR1 GTSNPN and CDR2 SVGIG (reference sequence). J was trimmed by 3 bases and V by 4 bases; bases with no gene match: 7. The CDR3 has 14 residues. CDR3 region: CAWNRDRWDTEAFF. As DNA, the CDR3 is TGTGCCTGGAACCGGGACAGGTGGGACACTGAAGCTTTCTTT.

The chain recombines TRBV2 with TRBJ2-3; D unclear. The CDR3 has 13 residues. CDR1 and CDR2 from the germline V gene are SNHLY and FYNNEI. V shed 3 bases and J shed 8 bases, with 12 bases lying between them. CDR3 nucleotides: TGTGCCAGCAGTGACCCTCCGGGTGTTACGCAGTATTTT. This codes for CASSDPPGVTQYF.

V and J are TRBV7-6 and TRBJ2-1; tentatively, D is TRBD1 (5 bases). The germline V gene encodes CDR1 SGHVS and CDR2 FNYEAQ. This CDR3 spans 15 amino acids. Deletions cut 1 base from V and 7 bases from J, with 14 bases between. CDR3 region: CASSLDAWGVNEQFF. The CDR3 DNA is TGTGCCAGCAGCTTAGACGCGTGGGGCGTTAATGAGCAGTTCTTC.

Only one count was recorded for this clone. This chain links TRBV9 with TRBJ1-2; D ambiguous. Trimming shortened V by 0 bases and J by 1 base, and 10 bases separated the two germline ends. This CDR3 is 15 amino acids long. CDR1 and CDR2 from the germline V gene are SGDLS and YYNGEE. CDR3 DNA sequence: TGTGCCAGCAGCGTAGCGGGCGGGAATAACTATGGCTACACCTTC. This codes for CASSVAGGNNYGYTF.

The chain uses TRBV7-2 and TRBJ2-7; D is perhaps TRBD2 (6 bases). Between the trimmed V and J ends, which lost 6 bases and 3 bases, there was a span of 12 bases. Germline V gene sequence: CDR1 SGHTA, CDR2 FQGNSA. The CDR3 is 13 amino acids. CDR3 loop: CASRRDGNYEQYF. CDR3 bases: TGTGCCAGCAGGCGGGACGGTAACTACGAGCAGTACTTC.

The chain carries TRBV7-2 and TRBJ1-6, with a tentative D call TRBD1 (6 bases). CDR1 SGHTA and CDR2 FQGNSA come from the germline V gene. The V gene lost 4 bases and the J gene lost 7 bases, with 14 bases spanning the gap. The CDR3 is made up of 15 amino acids. The CDR3 region is CASSSGQSRNSPLHF. The CDR3 nucleotides are TGTGCCAGCAGCTCAGGACAGTCCCGGAATTCACCCCTCCACTTT.

This clone was counted only a few times. The chain combines TRBV12-5 with TRBJ2-1; maybe TRBD1 (5 bases). This CDR3 has 13 residues. The germline V gene encodes CDR1 LGHNT and CDR2 FRNRAP. Trimming took 5 bases from V and 7 from J, leaving 12 bases between them. CDR3 region: CASGPDAGNEQFF. The DNA of the CDR3 is TGTGCTAGTGGTCCGGATGCAGGGAATGAGCAGTTCTTC.

The rearrangement joins TRBV5-1 to TRBJ2-3, with TRBD2 matching over 12 bases. There are 15 residues in the CDR3. Germline V gene data show CDR1 as SGHRS and CDR2 as YFSETQ. V shed 6 bases and J 6 bases; nucleotides not matched to a gene: 8. This CDR3 is CASKLLAGGPDTQYF. CDR3 coding DNA: TGCGCCAGCAAACTACTAGCGGGGGGCCCCGATACGCAGTATTTT. The full variable domain, its missing parts supplied by reference TRBV5-1 and TRBJ2-3, is KAGVTQTPRYLIKTRGQQVTLSCSPISGHRSVSWYQQTPGQGLQFLFEYFSETQRNKGNFPGRFSGRQFSNSRSEMNVSTLELGDSALYLCASKLLAGGPDTQYFGPGTRLTVL.

This chain links TRBV7-8 with TRBJ2-7; 12 positions agree with TRBD1. The CDR3 totals 18 residues. The germline V gene has CDR1 SGHVS and CDR2 FQNEAQ. Trimming removed 1 base from V and 5 bases from J; junction bases left unmatched: 12. The CDR3 loop reads CASSLEMSGQGAGHEQYF. The CDR3 DNA reads TGTGCCAGCAGCTTAGAGATGTCGGGACAGGGGGCCGGCCACGAGCAGTACTTC. Combining the CDR3 with reference TRBV7-8 and TRBJ2-7 gives the whole variable domain GAGVSQSPRYKVAKRGQDVALRCDPISGHVSLFWYQQALGQGPEFLTYFQNEAQLDKSGLPSDRFFAERPEGSVSTLKIQRTQQEDSAVYLCASSLEMSGQGAGHEQYFGPGTRLTVT.

The V gene is TRBV15, the J gene TRBJ1-5; 7 bases agree with TRBD1. The J segment lost 5 bases and the V segment lost 3 bases, leaving 4 bases of the junction unmatched. The CDR3 has 14 amino acids. Per the germline V gene, CDR1 is LNHNV and CDR2 is YYDKDF (reference sequence). Written as DNA, the CDR3 is TGTGCCACCAGCAGTCGACAGGGATATCAGCCCCAGCATTTT. Translating it yields CATSSRQGYQPQHF.

The chain joins TRBV7-2 to TRBJ2-7, with 9 bases lining up with TRBD1. The CDR3 covers 16 residues. CDR1 SGHTA and CDR2 FQGNSA come from the germline V gene. The V segment lost 5 bases and the J segment 2 bases; nucleotides outside the gene matches: 10. The chain's CDR3 is CASSPLPGTGTYEQYF. CDR3 in DNA: TGTGCCAGCAGCCCATTGCCCGGGACAGGGACCTACGAGCAGTACTTC.

This chain connects TRBV7-2 to TRBJ2-7; 8 bases are a match to TRBD2. V shed 5 bases, J shed 4 bases, and the junction held 10 bases outside the gene matches. The CDR3 totals 15 residues. Germline V CDR1 and CDR2: SGHTA, FQGNSA. In nucleotides, the CDR3 is TGTGCCAGCAGCCCCGTACGGGAGGGCGGATACGAGCAGTACTTC. It encodes CASSPVREGGYEQYF.

This chain connects TRBV7-6 to TRBJ2-7; D is ambiguous. V was pared by 3 bases and J by 4 bases, with 10 bases between. The CDR3 consists of 13 residues. CDR1 SGHVS and CDR2 FNYEAQ come from the germline V gene. The chain's CDR3 is CASSFRIQYEQYF. The CDR3 bases are TGTGCCAGCAGCTTCCGTATTCAGTACGAGCAGTACTTC. Full variable domain (remainder filled in from reference TRBV7-6 and TRBJ2-7): GAGVSQSPRYKVTKRGQDVALRCDPISGHVSLYWYRQALGQGPEFLTYFNYEAQQDKSGLPNDRFSAERPEGSISTLTIQRTEQRDSAMYRCASSFRIQYEQYFGPGTRLTVT.

This sequence joins TRBV27 and TRBJ2-1; 14 bases match TRBD2. Germline CDR1 and CDR2: MNHEY and SMNVEV (reference sequence). The CDR3 length is 15 residues. Trimming removed 5 bases from V and 8 bases from J; junction bases left unmatched: 5. CDR3 coding DNA: TGTGCCAGCAGTCCCGGGACTAGCGGGAGTGATGAGCAGTTCTTC. It yields the protein CASSPGTSGSDEQFF.

The chain recombines TRBV9 with TRBJ1-5; 7 positions agree with TRBD1. The CDR3 consists of 15 residues. In germline, CDR1 is SGDLS, CDR2 YYNGEE. The V segment lost 4 bases and the J segment 0 bases; nucleotides outside the gene matches: 4. The CDR3 coding sequence is TGTGCCAGCAGCTACACAGGGGATAGCAATCAGCCCCAGCATTTT. Protein sequence: CASSYTGDSNQPQHF.

V is TRBV5-6 and J is TRBJ1-5, with TRBD1 as a possible D gene (6 bases). The V end lost 4 bases, the J end lost 2 bases, and 16 bases lay between the germline ends. Germline CDR1 reads SGHDT; CDR2 reads YYEEEE. This CDR3 spans 16 amino acids. DNA for the CDR3: TGTGCCAGCAGCCGGCGGGGGGCTGGGGGCAATCAGCCCCAGCATTTT. It specifies CASSRRGAGGNQPQHF.

The chain carries TRBV9 and TRBJ2-5; 7 bases map to TRBD2. After removal of 4 bases from V and 0 bases from J, the junction contained 3 bases not matched to a gene. Germline CDR1 and CDR2: SGDLS and YYNGEE. The CDR3 contains 14 residues. CDR3 bases: TGTGCCAGCAGCACCGGGACTAACCAAGAGACCCAGTACTTC. The encoded protein is CASSTGTNQETQYF.

CDR3 protein: CASHISPGQGSDTQYF. CDR3 in DNA: TGCGCCAGCCATATCTCCCCGGGACAGGGGTCCGATACGCAGTATTTT. V usage is TRBV10-1 and J usage is TRBJ2-3; TRBD1 matches 10 bases. Germline CDR1 WNHNN, CDR2 SYGVQD (reference sequence). J gave up 6 bases and V 8 bases, and 14 bases lay outside the gene matches. CDR3 length: 16 residues.

The J gene is TRBJ2-7, the V gene TRBV7-2, with D possibly TRBD2 on 5 matching bases. Trimming took off 6 bases at V and 3 bases at J, with 24 bases between the two ends. Germline assignment: CDR1 SGHTA and CDR2 FQGNSA. CDR3 length equals 17 residues. The CDR3, as DNA: TGTGCCAGCAGTTTTCGCTCCGGACTGAATGTCTTCTACGAGCAGTACTTC. It codes for CASSFRSGLNVFYEQYF.

The rearrangement joins TRBV4-2 to TRBJ2-5; D is undetermined. From germline, CDR1 is LGHNA and CDR2 YNFKEQ. The CDR3 is 14 residues long. V shed 0 bases and J shed 2 bases, with 7 bases lying between them. The DNA of the CDR3 is TGTGCCAGCAGCCAAGACAGATTTCAAGAGACCCAGTACTTC. It codes for CASSQDRFQETQYF.